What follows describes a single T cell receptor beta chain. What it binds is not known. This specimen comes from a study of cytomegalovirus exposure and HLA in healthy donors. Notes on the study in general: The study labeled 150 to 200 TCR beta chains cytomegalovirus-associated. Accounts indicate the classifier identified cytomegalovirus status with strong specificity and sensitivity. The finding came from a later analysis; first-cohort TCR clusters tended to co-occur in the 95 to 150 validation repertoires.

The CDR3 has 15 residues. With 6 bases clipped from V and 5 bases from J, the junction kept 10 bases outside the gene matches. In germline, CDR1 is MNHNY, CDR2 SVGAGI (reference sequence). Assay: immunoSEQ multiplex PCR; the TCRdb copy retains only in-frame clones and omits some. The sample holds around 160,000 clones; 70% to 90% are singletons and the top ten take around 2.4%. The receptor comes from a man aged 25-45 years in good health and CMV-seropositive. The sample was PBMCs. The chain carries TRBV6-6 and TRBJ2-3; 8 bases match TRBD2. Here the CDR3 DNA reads TGTGCCAGCAGGAATAGCGGGGCTTCGATAGATACGCAGTATTTT. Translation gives CASRNSGASIDTQYF.